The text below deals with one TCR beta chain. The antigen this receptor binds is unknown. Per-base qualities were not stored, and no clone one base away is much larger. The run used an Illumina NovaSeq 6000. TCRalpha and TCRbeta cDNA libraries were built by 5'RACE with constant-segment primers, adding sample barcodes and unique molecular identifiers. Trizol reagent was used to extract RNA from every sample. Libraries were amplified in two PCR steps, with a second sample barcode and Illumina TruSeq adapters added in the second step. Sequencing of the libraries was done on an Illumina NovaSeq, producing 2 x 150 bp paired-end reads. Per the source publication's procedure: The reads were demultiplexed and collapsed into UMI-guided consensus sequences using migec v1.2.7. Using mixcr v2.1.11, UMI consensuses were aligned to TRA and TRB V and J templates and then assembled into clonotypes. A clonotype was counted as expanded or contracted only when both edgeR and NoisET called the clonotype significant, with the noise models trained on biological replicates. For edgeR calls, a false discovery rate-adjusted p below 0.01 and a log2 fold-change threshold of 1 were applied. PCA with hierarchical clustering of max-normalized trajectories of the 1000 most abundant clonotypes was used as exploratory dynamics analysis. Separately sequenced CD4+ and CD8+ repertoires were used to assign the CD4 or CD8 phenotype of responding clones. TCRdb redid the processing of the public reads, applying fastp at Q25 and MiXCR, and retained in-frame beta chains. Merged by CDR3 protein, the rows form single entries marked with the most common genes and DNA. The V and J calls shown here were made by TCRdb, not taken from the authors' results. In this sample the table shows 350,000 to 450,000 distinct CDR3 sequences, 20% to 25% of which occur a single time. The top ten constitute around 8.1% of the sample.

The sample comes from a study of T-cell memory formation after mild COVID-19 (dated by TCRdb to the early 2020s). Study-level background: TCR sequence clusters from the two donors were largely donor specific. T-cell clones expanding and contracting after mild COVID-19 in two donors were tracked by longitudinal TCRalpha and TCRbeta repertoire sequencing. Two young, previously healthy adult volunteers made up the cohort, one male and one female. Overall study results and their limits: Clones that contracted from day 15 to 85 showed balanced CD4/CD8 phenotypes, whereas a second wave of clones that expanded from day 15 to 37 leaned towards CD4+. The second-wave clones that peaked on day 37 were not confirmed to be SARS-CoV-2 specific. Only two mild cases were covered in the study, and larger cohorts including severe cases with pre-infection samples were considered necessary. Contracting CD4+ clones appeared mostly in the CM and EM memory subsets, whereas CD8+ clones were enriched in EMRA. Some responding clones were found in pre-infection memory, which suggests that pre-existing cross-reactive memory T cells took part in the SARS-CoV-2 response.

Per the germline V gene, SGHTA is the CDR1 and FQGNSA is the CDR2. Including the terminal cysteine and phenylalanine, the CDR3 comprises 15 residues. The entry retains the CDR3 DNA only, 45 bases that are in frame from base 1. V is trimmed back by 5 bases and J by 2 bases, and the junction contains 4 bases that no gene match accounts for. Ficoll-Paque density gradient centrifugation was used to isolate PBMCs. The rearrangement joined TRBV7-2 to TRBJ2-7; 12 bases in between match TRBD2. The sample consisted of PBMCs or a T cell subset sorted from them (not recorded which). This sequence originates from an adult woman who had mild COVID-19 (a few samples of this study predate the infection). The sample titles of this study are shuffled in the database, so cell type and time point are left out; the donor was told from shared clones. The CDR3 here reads CASSKGLAGPYEQYF. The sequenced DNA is TGTGCCAGCAGCAAAGGACTAGCGGGACCCTACGAGCAGTACTTC.